This is a list of T cell receptor beta chains from one sample in a study of response to subunit inactivated influenza vaccine. TCRdb reprocessed the RT-PCR reads with MiXCR, giving one entry per CDR3 protein. The sample has around 600,000 distinct CDR3 sequences; around 10% are singletons. The data were also submitted as part of a second study, on T cells expressing NK-cell markers.

The specimen comprised PBMCs from blood, sampled on the day of vaccination. The source is a man between 50 and 59 years old who received an inactivated influenza vaccine. Both conserved end residues are part of each CDR3. The order of the fields is J gene, CDR3 length, D gene, V gene, clone size, CDR3 protein, CDR3 DNA. A D gene is named only where the DNA matches it firmly. Only some rows state a clone size, as once, few, many or a class for expanded clones.

J gene: TRBJ2-1
CDR3 length: 18
D gene: -
V gene: TRBV6-2/TRBV6-3
clone size: -
CDR3 protein: CASSYRLNGPSSHNEQFF
CDR3 DNA: TGTGCCAGCAGTTATCGTTTGAACGGGCCGAGCTCCCACAATGAGCAGTTCTTC

J gene: TRBJ2-7
CDR3 length: 10
D gene: -
V gene: TRBV6-1
clone size: -
CDR3 protein: CATGQDEQYF
CDR3 DNA: TGTGCCACGGGCCAAGACGAGCAGTACTTC

J gene: TRBJ2-1
CDR3 length: 13
D gene: -
V gene: TRBV2
clone size: few
CDR3 protein: CASSERDSGAQFF
CDR3 DNA: TGTGCCAGCAGTGAGCGGGACTCAGGGGCGCAGTTCTTC

J gene: TRBJ2-5
CDR3 length: 15
D gene: -
V gene: TRBV14
clone size: few
CDR3 protein: CASSRFSGIQETQYF
CDR3 DNA: TGTGCCAGCAGCCGTTTTTCGGGGATACAAGAGACCCAGTACTTC

J gene: TRBJ2-7
CDR3 length: 18
D gene: TRBD1
V gene: TRBV12-3/TRBV12-4
clone size: -
CDR3 protein: CASSHTSIWDRSPYEQYF
CDR3 DNA: TGTGCCAGCAGTCACACCAGTATCTGGGACAGGAGCCCCTACGAGCAGTACTTC

J gene: TRBJ2-5
CDR3 length: 15
D gene: -
V gene: TRBV15
clone size: -
CDR3 protein: CATSRREEVIETQYF
CDR3 DNA: TGTGCCACCAGCAGGAGGGAGGAAGTAATAGAGACCCAGTACTTC

J gene: TRBJ1-4
CDR3 length: 14
D gene: TRBD1
V gene: TRBV28
clone size: -
CDR3 protein: CASSTGTVNEKLSF
CDR3 DNA: TGTGCCAGCAGCACCGGGACAGTAAATGAAAAACTGTCTTTT

J gene: TRBJ1-4
CDR3 length: 16
D gene: -
V gene: TRBV20-1
clone size: -
CDR3 protein: CSARDLGTTANEKLFF
CDR3 DNA: TGCAGTGCTAGAGATTTGGGTACGACCGCTAATGAAAAACTGTTTTTT

J gene: TRBJ2-3
CDR3 length: 12
D gene: -
V gene: TRBV10-3
clone size: few
CDR3 protein: CAISERSNSQYF
CDR3 DNA: TGTGCCATCAGTGAGAGGTCAAATTCGCAGTATTTT

J gene: TRBJ2-4
CDR3 length: 15
D gene: -
V gene: TRBV29-1
clone size: -
CDR3 protein: CSVVRPGMGVGIQYF
CDR3 DNA: TGCAGCGTTGTACGACCTGGAATGGGCGTCGGCATTCAGTACTTC

J gene: TRBJ2-7
CDR3 length: 12
D gene: -
V gene: TRBV12-3/TRBV12-4
clone size: -
CDR3 protein: CASSSSGDEQYF
CDR3 DNA: -

J gene: TRBJ1-5
CDR3 length: 15
D gene: TRBD1
V gene: TRBV5-4
clone size: few
CDR3 protein: CASSIGTGRDQPQHF
CDR3 DNA: TGTGCCAGCAGCATCGGGACAGGGCGGGATCAGCCCCAGCATTTT

J gene: TRBJ2-7
CDR3 length: 17
D gene: TRBD2
V gene: TRBV7-9
clone size: -
CDR3 protein: CASSLASSGGASYEQYF
CDR3 DNA: TGTGCCAGCAGCTTAGCTTCTAGCGGGGGGGCATCCTACGAGCAGTACTTC

J gene: TRBJ2-5
CDR3 length: 14
D gene: TRBD2
V gene: TRBV19
clone size: -
CDR3 protein: CASSMKLAVKTQYF
CDR3 DNA: TGTGCCAGTAGTATGAAGCTAGCGGTGAAGACCCAGTACTTC

J gene: TRBJ2-1
CDR3 length: 13
D gene: -
V gene: TRBV6-1
clone size: -
CDR3 protein: CASSPTLPGEQFF
CDR3 DNA: TGTGCCAGCAGCCCGACCCTCCCCGGGGAGCAGTTCTTC